One and the same sample provided the 20 T cell receptor beta chains below, sequenced in a study of tumor-infiltrating lymphocytes in primary liver carcinoma. Unsorted whole blood supplied the blood RNA, and germline DNA was isolated too. TCR beta cDNA was made from 500 ng total RNA with a constant-region primer. ARM-PCR was slightly modified, and three nested multiplex PCR rounds with it gave rise to the TCR beta libraries. Each of the first two PCR rounds ran roughly 9 cycles with TRBV1-TRBV30 forward and C-beta reverse primers. TCRdb reprocessed the multiplex PCR reads with MiXCR, giving one entry per CDR3 protein. This sample has some 180,000 distinct CDR3 sequences, with roughly three fifths found just once. Sequencing input: peripheral blood. Receptors were obtained from a man in his forties with primary liver carcinoma and hepatitis B virus infection.

A remark on this clonotype: Relative to the germline gene, one junction end is altered; a read error may explain this. The rearrangement links TRBV4-1 to TRBJ2-1; 8 bases are a match to TRBD1. Germline V CDR1 and CDR2: MGHRA, YSYEKL. This CDR3 spans 16 amino acids. The CDR3 coding sequence is TGCGCCAGCAACCAAGCACGGACAGGGATATTCAATGAGCAGTTCTTC. Protein product: CASNQARTGIFNEQFF.

The rearrangement links TRBV11-2 to TRBJ2-7; 7 bases fit TRBD2. The CDR3 is 16 residues long. Germline CDR1 and CDR2: SGHAT and FQNNGV. CDR3 loop: CTNNSPRGVGIYEQYF. The DNA for the CDR3 is TGTACCAACAACTCCCCCCGGGGGGTAGGGATCTACGAGCAGTACTTC.

The rearrangement uses TRBV5-6 and TRBJ2-7, with a possible D match to TRBD1 (6 bases). V was pared by 4 bases and J by 1 base, with 21 bases between. Germline V lookup: CDR1 SGHDT, CDR2 YYEEEE. The CDR3 sequence is 17 residues long. CDR3 sequence (DNA): TGTGCCAGCAGCGGATCCGGGACACCTCCCCAATCCTACGAGCAGTACTTC. Protein: CASSGSGTPPQSYEQYF.

Worth noting for this clonotype: At one end the junction does not follow the germline gene, possibly because of a read error. V and J are TRBV6-6 and TRBJ2-3; D is possibly TRBD1 (6 bases). The length of the CDR3 is 17 residues. Germline CDR1 and CDR2: MNHNY and SVGAGI (reference sequence). The CDR3 bases are TGTGCCAGCAGCTACTCGATTTCAGGGGCGAGGGCAGATACGCAGTATTTT. Translated: CASSYSISGARADTQYF.

The gene calls are TRBV4-2 and TRBJ2-7; a possible D gene is TRBD2 (6 bases). CDR1 and CDR2 (germline): LGHNA, YNFKEQ. V was trimmed by 1 base and J by 1 base, leaving 11 bases between them. The CDR3 is 15 residues long. For the CDR3, the DNA is TGTGCCAGCAGCCAAGCGGGACTGTTATCCTACGAGCAGTACTTC. This encodes CASSQAGLLSYEQYF.

Of note for this clonotype: This may stem from a read error, because a much larger clone lies one nucleotide away. This chain uses TRBV29-1 with TRBJ2-5; the D gene is possibly TRBD2 (5 bases). The CDR3 is made up of 11 amino acids. Germline V gives CDR1 SQVTM, CDR2 ANQGSEA. With 5 bases removed from V and 7 bases from J, the gap between germline ends came to 11 bases. The chain's CDR3 is CSVRQRGTQYF. As DNA, the CDR3 is TGCAGCGTTAGACAACGGGGGACCCAGTACTTC.

The chain is built from TRBV12-3 or TRBV12-4 and TRBJ1-1, with 8 bases identical to TRBD1. The J segment lost 6 bases and the V segment lost 7 bases, leaving 10 bases of the junction unmatched. This CDR3 spans 14 amino acids. As DNA, the CDR3 is TGTGCCAGCATTTTGCGGCAGGGGGCCTCTGAAGCTTTCTTT. Protein sequence: CASILRQGASEAFF.

This clonotype was picked up many times. The chain has TRBV11-3 and TRBJ2-2, with D unclear. The CDR3 consists of 12 residues. Germline CDR1 and CDR2: SGHNT and YENEEA. The V and J ends lost 5 bases and 6 bases respectively, with 7 bases between them. The DNA of the CDR3 is TGTGCCAGCAGCCCTCTGTCCGGGGAGCTGTTTTTT. It codes for CASSPLSGELFF.

V is TRBV5-6 and J is TRBJ1-1, with 8 bases lining up with TRBD1. Germline V gene lookup returns CDR1 SGHDT and CDR2 YYEEEE. The V segment lost 5 bases and the J segment 11 bases; nucleotides outside the gene matches: 11. The CDR3 runs 13 residues. The CDR3 region is CASSSTGGWGAFF. CDR3 DNA sequence: TGTGCCAGCAGTTCCACAGGGGGATGGGGTGCTTTCTTT.

J is TRBJ2-7 and V is TRBV11-1; D is unclear. The germline gives CDR1 SGHAT, CDR2 FQDESV (reference sequence). This CDR3 region has 15 residues. Between the trimmed V and J ends, which lost 3 bases and 4 bases, there was a span of 16 bases. The CDR3 spells CASSFVFDPSYEQYF. The CDR3 nucleotides read TGTGCCAGCAGCTTTGTCTTCGATCCCTCATACGAGCAGTACTTC.

V usage is TRBV30 and J usage is TRBJ1-5; D is possibly TRBD1 (6 bases). The CDR3 spans 15 residues. Trimming removed 1 base from V and 7 bases from J, with 17 bases in between. Germline-derived CDR1 and CDR2 are GTSNPN and SVGIG (reference sequence). DNA of the CDR3: TGTGCCTGGAGTGAGGGGTACAGGGTACGGCAGCCCCAGCATTTT. Translated, it gives CAWSEGYRVRQPQHF.

About this clonotype itself: An end of the junction does not agree with germline; a read error may underlie this. The chain links TRBV6-6 to TRBJ2-1, with 7 bases aligning to TRBD2. The CDR3 covers 14 residues. CDR1 is MNHNY and CDR2 is SVGAGI in the germline V gene (reference sequence). The CDR3 coding sequence is TGTGCCAGCAGTTTACTCCTGACTAGCAATGAGCAGCTCTTC. As protein: CASSLLLTSNEQLF.

This clonotype occurred many times. The chain recombines TRBV7-9 with TRBJ1-5, with D unresolved. The CDR3 totals 13 residues. Looked up from germline, CDR1 is SEHNR and CDR2 is FQNEAQ (reference sequence). Trimming pared 5 bases from V and 5 bases from J, leaving 10 bases between. CDR3 DNA: TGTGCCAGCAGCCCTAGGCACGATCAGCCCCAGCATTTT. Residues: CASSPRHDQPQHF.

On this clonotype itself: This likely comes from a read error, as the CDR3 has no conserved phenylalanine or tryptophan at its end. V gene TRBV10-3 combines with J gene TRBJ2-7; 7 nucleotides match TRBD1. Trimming removed 11 bases from V and 1 base from J; junction bases left unmatched: 8. Per the germline V gene, CDR1 is ENHRY and CDR2 is SYGVKD. There are 13 residues in the CDR3. For the CDR3, the DNA is TGTGCCGTCGACAGGGAAGATTCCTACGAGCAGTACCTC. Translating it yields CAVDREDSYEQYL.

A remark on this clonotype: Given a much more abundant clone one base away, this may be a read error. The rearrangement uses TRBV6-2 or TRBV6-3 and TRBJ2-2, with 7 bases aligning to TRBD2. The CDR3 extends over 11 amino acids. Germline CDR1 reads MNHEY; CDR2 reads SVGEGT. CDR3 DNA sequence: TGTGCCAGCAGGACGGGCGGGGGGCTGTTTTTT. This gives the protein CASRTGGGLFF.

The V call is TRBV7-9, the J call TRBJ2-1; 7 nucleotides match TRBD2. The junction had 12 bases not matched to a gene; V was cut back by 5 bases and J by 8 bases. The CDR3 runs to 15 residues. From germline, CDR1 is SEHNR and CDR2 FQNEAQ (reference sequence). CDR3 sequence reads: CASSPSSGSLHEQFF. The CDR3 coding sequence is TGTGCCAGCAGCCCCAGTAGCGGGTCTCTCCATGAGCAGTTCTTC.

With respect to this clonotype: A junction boundary mismatches the germline segment, possibly from a read error. The V gene is TRBV11-2, the J gene TRBJ2-7; 7 positions agree with TRBD2. The CDR3 consists of 14 residues. In germline, CDR1 is SGHAT, CDR2 FQNNGV. As DNA, the CDR3 is TGTGCCAGCAGCCCTTCGACTAGCATCTACGAACAGTACTTC. Its protein is CASSPSTSIYEQYF.

Turning to this clonotype: Its ends do not fully match the called genes, so a read error is possible. This chain joins TRBV5-1 and TRBJ2-1, with TRBD2 as a possible D gene (5 bases). The CDR3 covers 15 residues. Germline CDR1 and CDR2: SGHRS and YFSETQ. DNA of the CDR3: TGCGCCAGCAGCCCAGCGGAGAGCTCCTACAATAAGCAGTTCTTC. Residues: CASSPAESSYNKQFF.

As regards this clonotype: A read error may account for a junction end that differs from germline. CDR3 DNA sequence: TGTGCCAGCAGGTTAGACGCCAGGGGAGAATACAATGAGCAGTTCTTC. Protein sequence: CASRLDARGEYNEQFF. The rearrangement joins TRBV11-2 to TRBJ2-1; D might be TRBD1 (6 bases). In germline, CDR1 is SGHAT, CDR2 FQNNGV. The CDR3 is made up of 16 amino acids.

This clonotype was observed once. CDR3 loop: CASSMHGNAEAFF. The DNA of the CDR3 is TGTGCCAGCAGTATGCATGGTAATGCTGAAGCTTTCTTT. The chain is built from TRBV6-6 and TRBJ1-1; D remains unclear. Germline values: CDR1 MNHNY, CDR2 SVGAGI (reference sequence). Between the trimmed V and J ends, which lost 5 bases and 6 bases, there was a span of 13 bases. This CDR3 region has 13 residues.